This is a list of T cell receptor beta chains from one sample in a study of OX40 agonist ivuxolimab in advanced cancers. The repertoire was sequenced with immunoSEQ multiplex PCR; TCRdb's copy has only in-frame clones and lacks some. Of tens of thousands of clones detected, more than 60% appear once; the ten largest clones hold 1.6%. The starting material was CD4+ or CD8+ T cells sorted from blood, obtained in a trial of the OX40 agonist ivuxolimab. The source is an adult with an advanced solid tumor such as melanoma, head and neck, liver or kidney cancer. CDR3s include the opening cysteine and the closing phenylalanine or tryptophan. A D gene is named only where the DNA matches it firmly. Some rows have no size entry. The others give once, few or many, or a class for an expanded clone.

CDR3 protein | CDR3 DNA | D gene | J gene | clone size | V gene
CASSSGSQIHNAYNEQFF | TGCGCCAGCAGCTCCGGCAGTCAGATCCATAATGCCTACAATGAGCAGTTCTTC | NA | TRBJ2-1 | NA | TRBV5-1
CAWSPDYSYGYTF | TGTGCCTGGAGTCCGGACTACAGTTATGGCTACACCTTC | NA | TRBJ1-2 | NA | TRBV30
CASSYAYRGTEAFF | TGTGCCAGCAGTTACGCCTACAGGGGCACTGAAGCTTTCTTT | TRBD1 | TRBJ1-1 | NA | TRBV6-5
CASSQVGAYEQYF | TGTGCCAGCAGCCAGGTGGGAGCCTACGAGCAGTACTTC | NA | TRBJ2-7 | NA | TRBV14
CASSADLTGSEAFF | TGTGCCAGCAGCGCCGACCTGACAGGGTCTGAAGCTTTCTTT | TRBD1 | TRBJ1-1 | once | TRBV9
CASSIDGSGYYEQYF | TGTGCCAGTAGTATAGATGGGAGCGGCTACTACGAGCAGTACTTC | NA | TRBJ2-7 | NA | TRBV19
CASSFSGSRADTQYF | TGTGCCAGCAGCTTTAGCGGGAGTCGGGCAGATACGCAGTATTTT | TRBD2 | TRBJ2-3 | NA | TRBV7-6
CASSIDFLGAGASYEQYF | TGTGCCAGTAGTATAGACTTTCTTGGGGCGGGGGCCTCCTACGAGCAGTACTTC | NA | TRBJ2-7 | few | TRBV19
CASSVAELAGYEQYF | TGTGCCAGCAGCGTAGCTGAACTAGCGGGTTACGAGCAGTACTTC | TRBD2 | TRBJ2-7 | NA | TRBV9
CASSLVGLAGGTKYGEQFF | TGTGCCAGCAGCTTAGTGGGGCTAGCGGGAGGTACCAAGTATGGTGAGCAGTTCTTC | TRBD2 | TRBJ2-1 | NA | TRBV11-2
CASSEWGGGFANEQFF | TGTGCCAGCAGTGAATGGGGGGGAGGATTTGCCAATGAGCAGTTCTTC | TRBD2 | TRBJ2-1 | NA | TRBV6-1
CARMTPPGGHEQYF | TGTGCCAGGATGACACCGCCGGGGGGTCACGAGCAGTACTTC | TRBD2 | TRBJ2-7 | many | TRBV5-3
CASSVNSQETQYF | TGTGCCAGCAGCGTCAACAGCCAAGAGACCCAGTACTTC | NA | TRBJ2-5 | NA | TRBV9
CASSLPPRGLASIYNEQFF | TGTGCCAGCAGTTTACCACCGAGGGGACTAGCCTCAATCTACAATGAGCAGTTCTTC | TRBD2 | TRBJ2-1 | few | TRBV28
CASSMSRLAGMPTEQYF | TGTGCCAGTAGTATGAGTCGGCTAGCGGGCATGCCGACCGAGCAGTACTTC | TRBD2 | TRBJ2-7 | NA | TRBV19
CASSPWPTRGYTF | TGTGCCAGCTCACCTTGGCCCACGAGAGGCTACACCTTC | NA | TRBJ1-2 | NA | TRBV18
CAWTRTANYGYTF | TGTGCCTGGACCCGGACAGCTAACTATGGCTACACCTTC | NA | TRBJ1-2 | NA | TRBV30
CASSFVGDSGNTIYF | TGTGCCAGCAGCTTTGTAGGAGACTCTGGAAACACCATATATTTT | NA | TRBJ1-3 | NA | TRBV11-2
CASSYSGAGGLNEQFF | TGTGCCAGCAGTTACTCAGGGGCGGGGGGCTTAAATGAGCAGTTCTTC | TRBD2 | TRBJ2-1 | few | TRBV6-5
CASSLDFSYNEQFF | TGTGCCAGCAGCTTAGACTTCTCCTACAATGAGCAGTTCTTC | NA | TRBJ2-1 | NA | TRBV7-2
CASSLRLPPGELFF | TGTGCCAGCAGCCTAAGACTACCCCCCGGGGAGCTGTTTTTT | NA | TRBJ2-2 | once | TRBV5-4
CASSQDFRSSEAFF | TGTGCCAGCAGCCAAGATTTCAGGAGCTCTGAAGCTTTCTTT | NA | TRBJ1-1 | NA | TRBV4-2
CASSNGLAGYVDTQYF | TGTGCCAGCAGCAACGGACTAGCGGGATATGTGGATACGCAGTATTTT | TRBD2 | TRBJ2-3 | NA | TRBV27
CASSPFSRETNEKLFF | TGTGCCAGCTCACCATTTTCGAGGGAAACTAATGAAAAACTGTTTTTT | NA | TRBJ1-4 | NA | TRBV18
CASSQGRGSYNEQFF | TGTGCCAGCAGCCAAGGAAGAGGTTCCTACAATGAGCAGTTCTTC | NA | TRBJ2-1 | NA | TRBV4-2
CAWSTNRGWDTIYF | TGTGCCTGGAGTACGAACAGGGGATGGGACACCATATATTTT | TRBD1 | TRBJ1-3 | NA | TRBV30
CASSSTGPAYEQYF | TGTGCCAGCAGTTCGACGGGACCCGCCTACGAGCAGTACTTC | NA | TRBJ2-7 | NA | TRBV28
CASSLGHLNEKLFF | TGTGCCAGCAGCCTGGGACACCTTAATGAAAAACTGTTTTTT | NA | TRBJ1-4 | few | TRBV11-1
CASSPSHTTGRETQYF | TGCGCCAGCAGCCCATCCCATACGACAGGAAGGGAGACCCAGTACTTC | NA | TRBJ2-5 | NA | TRBV4-1
CAISLGRERLSYEQYF | TGTGCCATCAGCTTAGGACGGGAACGACTTTCCTACGAGCAGTACTTC | NA | TRBJ2-7 | once | TRBV10-3
CSASHAGGYTF | TGCAGTGCTAGCCACGCGGGGGGCTACACCTTC | NA | TRBJ1-2 | once | TRBV20-1
CASSIQGWDTEAFF | TGTGCCAGCAGCATCCAGGGTTGGGACACTGAAGCTTTCTTT | NA | TRBJ1-1 | NA | TRBV9
CASSLGGARTDTQYF | TGTGCCAGCAGCTTAGGAGGCGCGAGGACCGATACGCAGTATTTT | NA | TRBJ2-3 | NA | TRBV7-9
CASSFVVWKDLINEQFF | TGTGCCAGCAGCTTCGTAGTATGGAAAGACCTGATCAATGAGCAGTTCTTC | NA | TRBJ2-1 | NA | TRBV7-3
CASSLQGFYNEQFF | TGTGCCAGCAGCCTGCAGGGGTTCTACAATGAGCAGTTCTTC | NA | TRBJ2-1 | few | TRBV7-9
CASSPGEEQPQHF | TGTGCCAGCTCACCAGGGGAAGAGCAGCCCCAGCATTTT | NA | TRBJ1-5 | few | TRBV18
CASSLKGRDTEAFF | TGTGCCAGCAGCTTGAAGGGTAGGGACACTGAAGCTTTCTTT | NA | TRBJ1-1 | NA | TRBV5-4
CASSSFRTAISTDTQYF | TGTGCCAGCAGCTCGTTTCGGACAGCGATATCCACAGATACGCAGTATTTT | NA | TRBJ2-3 | once | TRBV7-9
CASSLLGQPQHF | TGTGCCAGCAGCTTGTTAGGTCAGCCCCAGCATTTT | NA | TRBJ1-5 | NA | TRBV5-6
CASSQRDGTYEQYF | TGTGCCAGCAGCCAGCGGGACGGGACCTACGAGCAGTACTTC | NA | TRBJ2-7 | NA | TRBV14
CASSTTDRGQQFF | TGTGCCAGCAGTACTACAGACAGGGGCCAGCAGTTCTTC | TRBD1 | TRBJ2-1 | NA | TRBV28
CAKRTGNSNQPQHF | TGTGCAAAACGGACAGGGAATAGCAATCAGCCCCAGCATTTT | NA | TRBJ1-5 | NA | TRBV12-2
CASSTTGLAGEVDTQYF | TGTGCCAGCAGCACGACGGGACTAGCGGGAGAGGTAGATACGCAGTATTTT | TRBD2 | TRBJ2-3 | NA | TRBV7-3
CASRRDREGSYEQYF | TGTGCCAGCAGACGAGACAGGGAGGGGTCCTACGAGCAGTACTTC | NA | TRBJ2-7 | NA | TRBV6-5
CASTPDRNTGELFF | TGTGCCAGCACCCCGGACAGGAACACCGGGGAGCTGTTTTTT | NA | TRBJ2-2 | few | TRBV6-4
CASSASGGSETQYF | TGTGCCAGCAGTGCTAGCGGGGGTAGTGAGACCCAGTACTTC | TRBD2 | TRBJ2-5 | NA | TRBV6-1
CASSSWGIRAIAYEQYF | TGTGCCAGCAGCTCGTGGGGAATTAGAGCAATAGCCTACGAGCAGTACTTC | NA | TRBJ2-7 | NA | TRBV7-6
CASSLRDSYNEQFF | TGCGCCAGCAGCCTCCGGGACAGTTACAATGAGCAGTTCTTC | TRBD1 | TRBJ2-1 | NA | TRBV5-1
CASSLVRWANYGYTF | TGTGCCAGCAGCTTAGTGAGGTGGGCTAACTATGGCTACACCTTC | NA | TRBJ1-2 | NA | TRBV7-2
CASGGTYLNTGELFF | TGTGCCAGTGGGGGGACATACCTGAACACCGGGGAGCTGTTTTTT | NA | TRBJ2-2 | few | TRBV19
CASTLMQEGTEAFF | TGTGCCAGCACATTAATGCAGGAGGGGACTGAAGCTTTCTTT | NA | TRBJ1-1 | NA | TRBV7-9
CAWGTSLAADTQYF | TGTGCCTGGGGGACTAGCCTTGCGGCAGATACGCAGTATTTT | TRBD2 | TRBJ2-3 | NA | TRBV30
CASSLRVGGPRGGSEQFF | TGTGCCAGCAGCTTAAGGGTTGGGGGTCCCCGCGGAGGTAGTGAGCAGTTCTTC | NA | TRBJ2-1 | NA | TRBV7-9
CARIRDYRVLGSYEQYF | TGTGCCAGAATCCGGGATTACAGGGTCCTCGGCTCCTACGAGCAGTACTTC | NA | TRBJ2-7 | NA | TRBV5-3